These T cell receptor beta chains were read from a single sample in a study of blood T cell repertoires in COVID-19. The protocol was immunoSEQ multiplex PCR, while the TCRdb copy is restricted to in-frame clones and leaves out a portion. This repertoire shows some 200,000 clones, approximately 80% found once; its top ten account for approximately 15%. Sequencing input: PBMCs or T cells enriched from blood (not recorded which). These receptors were collected from a woman aged 50 to 60 who had recovered from COVID-19. CDR3s include the opening cysteine and the closing phenylalanine or tryptophan. Fields, in order: D gene, J gene, clone size, CDR3 length, V gene, CDR3 DNA, CDR3 protein. A D gene is named only where the DNA matches it firmly. Some rows mark clone size as missing; the rest say once, few, many or name a class of expanded clone.

TRBD1 TRBJ1-4 . 14 TRBV3-1/TRBV3-2 TGTGCCAGCAGCCCAGGACAGGGGAATGAAAAACTGTTTTTT CASSPGQGNEKLFF
. TRBJ1-6 few 14 TRBV3-1/TRBV3-2 TGTGCCAGCAGCCAAGAAGGGGGTAATTCACCCCTCCACTTT CASSQEGGNSPLHF
TRBD2 TRBJ2-1 . 16 TRBV7-9 TGTGCCAGCAGCACAACTAGCGGAAAATACTACAATGAGCAGTTCTTC CASSTTSGKYYNEQFF
TRBD2 TRBJ2-1 . 14 TRBV30 TGTGCCTCTTCGCAGCGGGAGGGTTCCAATGAGCAGTTCTTC CASSQREGSNEQFF
TRBD1 TRBJ2-7 . 12 TRBV6-6 TGTGCCTCCGATACAGGGGGGTACGAGCAGTACTTC CASDTGGYEQYF
. TRBJ1-5 . 17 TRBV1 TGCACCAGCAGCCAATTCCAGGGCGACGCGGGGTGTCAGCCCCAGCATTTT CTSSQFQGDAGCQPQHF
. TRBJ1-6 . 17 TRBV4-1 TGCGCCAGCAGCCAAGGATCGAGACAGGCATTCGGGCTACCCCTCCACTTT CASSQGSRQAFGLPLHF
. TRBJ2-7 . 14 TRBV5-6 TGTGCCAGCAGCTTGGTGTCAGCTCCCCGGGGGCAGTACTTC CASSLVSAPRGQYF
TRBD1 TRBJ2-1 . 18 TRBV24-1 TGTGCCACCAGTGATTCCCGTGCCGGGACAGGGTCCTACAATGAGCAGTTCTTC CATSDSRAGTGSYNEQFF
TRBD2 TRBJ2-5 . 16 TRBV24-1 TGTGCCACCAGTGATTTAGGAGAAGCGGGAGCTGAGACCCAGTACTTC CATSDLGEAGAETQYF
. TRBJ2-7 . 16 TRBV7-9 TGTGCCAGCAGCTTAGCGGGGACTCTCCAATCCTCCGAGCAGTACTTC CASSLAGTLQSSEQYF
. TRBJ1-4 . 15 TRBV30 TGTGCCTGGAGTTTCAACCAGGGATATAATGAAAAACTGTTTTTT CAWSFNQGYNEKLFF
. TRBJ1-5 . 15 TRBV11-2 TGTGCCAGCAGCTTAGGGGGCCAGGGGATTCAGCCCCAGCATTTT CASSLGGQGIQPQHF
. TRBJ1-5 . 15 TRBV28 TGTGCCAGCAGTCTTCGGTCCAGGGTAGATCAGCCCCAGCATTTT CASSLRSRVDQPQHF
TRBD2 TRBJ2-7 . 18 TRBV5-1 TGCGCCAGCAGCTTGGTGTTCCGGGGCGGGAGAGAGAGGTACGAGCAGTACTTC CASSLVFRGGRERYEQYF
TRBD1 TRBJ1-3 . 16 TRBV9 TGTGCCAGCAGCGTCTCGGGACAGGGCTACGCAAACACCATATATTTT CASSVSGQGYANTIYF
TRBD2 TRBJ2-7 . 15 TRBV7-2 TGTGCCAGTGGGGCGGGAGGGTTTTTCTCCTACGAGCAGTACTTC CASGAGGFFSYEQYF